These T cell receptor beta chains were read from a single sample in a study of molecular identifiers for immune sequencing clone quantification. TCRdb reprocessed the PCR reads with MiXCR, giving one entry per CDR3 protein. The sample lists roughly 9,700 distinct CDR3 sequences, over 15% occurring once. The source material was naive CD8+ T cells from blood, with Jurkat cell RNA spiked in. These receptors all stem from a human donor in good health. Some libraries in this study had Jurkat cell RNA spiked in. Each CDR3 is given with its conserved first and last residue. Each record gives: D gene, V gene, J gene, clone size, CDR3 protein, CDR3 DNA. A D gene is named only where the DNA matches it firmly. Size tells how often a clone was seen (once, few, many) or the class of an expanded clone, and some rows leave it out.

D gene: TRBD1
V gene: TRBV27
J gene: TRBJ1-6
clone size: -
CDR3 protein: CASSSWTGSYSPLHF
CDR3 DNA: TGTGCCAGCAGTTCGTGGACAGGATCCTATTCACCCCTCCACTTT

D gene: -
V gene: TRBV9
J gene: TRBJ2-3
clone size: -
CDR3 protein: CASSSYATDTQYF
CDR3 DNA: TGTGCCAGCAGCTCTTATGCGACAGATACGCAGTATTTT

D gene: TRBD2
V gene: TRBV29-1
J gene: TRBJ2-7
clone size: medium-sized
CDR3 protein: CSVLAGESYEQYF
CDR3 DNA: TGCAGCGTTTTGGCGGGAGAGTCCTACGAGCAGTACTTC

D gene: TRBD1
V gene: TRBV19
J gene: TRBJ2-7
clone size: medium-sized
CDR3 protein: CASSFTGVEQYF
CDR3 DNA: TGTGCCAGTAGTTTTACAGGGGTCGAGCAGTACTTC

D gene: -
V gene: TRBV19
J gene: TRBJ1-2
clone size: -
CDR3 protein: CASSILGPNYGYTF
CDR3 DNA: TGTGCCAGTAGTATCTTAGGACCCAACTATGGCTACACCTTC

D gene: TRBD2
V gene: TRBV2
J gene: TRBJ2-7
clone size: medium-sized
CDR3 protein: CASSESSGSGYEQYF
CDR3 DNA: TGTGCCAGCAGTGAGTCCAGCGGGAGTGGCTACGAGCAGTACTTC

D gene: TRBD2
V gene: TRBV5-1
J gene: TRBJ2-3
clone size: medium-sized
CDR3 protein: CASSFSSGAFTDTQYF
CDR3 DNA: TGCGCCAGCAGCTTTTCTAGCGGGGCTTTCACAGATACGCAGTATTTT

D gene: TRBD1
V gene: TRBV6-2/TRBV6-3
J gene: TRBJ2-5
clone size: many
CDR3 protein: CASSYYRGPQETQYF
CDR3 DNA: TGTGCCAGCAGTTATTACAGGGGTCCCCAAGAGACCCAGTACTTC

D gene: -
V gene: TRBV27
J gene: TRBJ2-7
clone size: few
CDR3 protein: CASRRGTYEQYF
CDR3 DNA: TGTGCCAGCAGGAGGGGAACCTACGAGCAGTACTTC

D gene: -
V gene: TRBV4-1
J gene: TRBJ1-5
clone size: medium-sized
CDR3 protein: CASSQVQSNQPQHF
CDR3 DNA: TGCGCCAGCAGCCAAGTACAGAGTAATCAGCCCCAGCATTTT

D gene: -
V gene: TRBV19
J gene: TRBJ2-1
clone size: few
CDR3 protein: CASSIAPSDYLYNEQFF
CDR3 DNA: TGTGCCAGTAGTATAGCGCCGTCGGACTACCTATACAATGAGCAGTTCTTC

D gene: TRBD1
V gene: TRBV20-1
J gene: TRBJ1-5
clone size: few
CDR3 protein: CSARDIFDRGGQPQHF
CDR3 DNA: TGCAGTGCTAGAGATATCTTCGACAGGGGCGGCCAGCCCCAGCATTTT

D gene: -
V gene: TRBV11-3
J gene: TRBJ2-1
clone size: many
CDR3 protein: CASSSENEQFF
CDR3 DNA: TGTGCCAGCAGCTCCGAGAATGAGCAGTTCTTC

D gene: TRBD1
V gene: TRBV3-1
J gene: TRBJ2-2
clone size: medium-sized
CDR3 protein: CASSQSLGQGTGELFF
CDR3 DNA: TGTGCCAGCAGCCAATCCCTGGGACAGGGGACCGGGGAGCTGTTTTTT

D gene: -
V gene: TRBV7-6
J gene: TRBJ2-3
clone size: many
CDR3 protein: CASSLSGGPTDTQYF
CDR3 DNA: TGTGCCAGCAGCTTATCCGGGGGTCCTACAGATACGCAGTATTTT

D gene: -
V gene: TRBV7-9
J gene: TRBJ1-1
clone size: once
CDR3 protein: CASGSQGNEAFF
CDR3 DNA: TGTGCCAGCGGTTCCCAGGGAAATGAAGCTTTCTTT

D gene: TRBD1
V gene: TRBV10-3
J gene: TRBJ1-4
clone size: medium-sized
CDR3 protein: CAIGTGENEKLFF
CDR3 DNA: TGTGCCATAGGGACAGGGGAAAATGAAAAACTGTTTTTT

D gene: -
V gene: TRBV7-9
J gene: TRBJ2-3
clone size: medium-sized
CDR3 protein: CASSLVPDTQYF
CDR3 DNA: TGTGCCAGCAGCTTAGTCCCGGATACGCAGTATTTT

D gene: -
V gene: TRBV2
J gene: TRBJ2-5
clone size: medium-sized
CDR3 protein: CASSDGSVYQETQYF
CDR3 DNA: TGTGCCAGCAGTGATGGGTCAGTGTACCAAGAGACCCAGTACTTC

D gene: TRBD2
V gene: TRBV2
J gene: TRBJ2-3
clone size: -
CDR3 protein: CASSETSTSPDTDTQYF
CDR3 DNA: TGTGCCAGCAGTGAGACTAGCACCTCGCCCGACACAGATACGCAGTATTTT

D gene: TRBD1
V gene: TRBV27
J gene: TRBJ2-2
clone size: medium-sized
CDR3 protein: CASSFTGGWTGELFF
CDR3 DNA: TGTGCCAGCAGTTTCACAGGGGGCTGGACCGGGGAGCTGTTTTTT

D gene: -
V gene: TRBV12-3/TRBV12-4
J gene: TRBJ2-5
clone size: -
CDR3 protein: CASSSARGFGETQYF
CDR3 DNA: TGTGCCAGCAGTTCCGCCCGGGGTTTCGGGGAGACCCAGTACTTC

D gene: -
V gene: TRBV27
J gene: TRBJ1-4
clone size: many
CDR3 protein: CASSLAGVATNEKLFF
CDR3 DNA: TGTGCCAGCAGTTTGGCGGGGGTCGCAACTAATGAAAAACTGTTTTTT

D gene: -
V gene: TRBV6-2/TRBV6-3
J gene: TRBJ2-3
clone size: -
CDR3 protein: CASSYPYGVEADTQYF
CDR3 DNA: TGTGCCAGCAGTTACCCGTACGGGGTCGAGGCAGATACGCAGTATTTT

D gene: TRBD2
V gene: TRBV7-3
J gene: TRBJ2-1
clone size: many
CDR3 protein: CASSKELAGGYNEQFF
CDR3 DNA: TGTGCCAGCAGCAAAGAACTAGCGGGAGGTTACAATGAGCAGTTCTTC

D gene: -
V gene: TRBV6-5
J gene: TRBJ2-5
clone size: medium-sized
CDR3 protein: CASSYGGSNQETQYF
CDR3 DNA: TGTGCCAGCAGTTACGGAGGGAGTAACCAAGAGACCCAGTACTTC

D gene: TRBD2
V gene: TRBV5-4
J gene: TRBJ2-3
clone size: medium-sized
CDR3 protein: CASRRTSGVGTDTQYF
CDR3 DNA: TGTGCCAGCAGACGGACTAGCGGAGTCGGCACAGATACGCAGTATTTT

D gene: TRBD1
V gene: TRBV6-4
J gene: TRBJ2-3
clone size: medium-sized
CDR3 protein: CASSDSRGQGNTQYF
CDR3 DNA: TGTGCCAGCAGTGACTCGAGAGGACAGGGAAATACGCAGTATTTT

D gene: TRBD2
V gene: TRBV13
J gene: TRBJ2-7
clone size: -
CDR3 protein: CASSSLSGASGVEEQYF
CDR3 DNA: TGTGCCAGCAGCTCCTTGTCGGGGGCTAGCGGGGTGGAAGAGCAGTACTTC

D gene: -
V gene: TRBV6-2/TRBV6-3
J gene: TRBJ2-3
clone size: medium-sized
CDR3 protein: CASSYSYPLAVSTDTQYF
CDR3 DNA: TGTGCCAGCAGTTACTCTTACCCTTTAGCGGTTAGCACAGATACGCAGTATTTT

D gene: TRBD2
V gene: TRBV6-6
J gene: TRBJ2-1
clone size: once
CDR3 protein: CASSYSSGRSPYNEQFF
CDR3 DNA: TGTGCCAGCAGTTACTCTTCCGGGAGGTCCCCCTACAATGAGCAGTTCTTC

D gene: -
V gene: TRBV7-2
J gene: TRBJ2-7
clone size: -
CDR3 protein: CASSVFLGTYEQYF
CDR3 DNA: TGTGCCAGCAGCGTCTTTCTAGGAACCTACGAGCAGTACTTC

D gene: -
V gene: TRBV12-3/TRBV12-4
J gene: TRBJ1-1
clone size: many
CDR3 protein: CASKTTAQPSFF
CDR3 DNA: TGTGCCAGCAAGACGACAGCCCAACCCTCTTTCTTT

D gene: TRBD1
V gene: TRBV6-1
J gene: TRBJ2-2
clone size: many
CDR3 protein: CASSLWTGGESGELFF
CDR3 DNA: TGTGCCAGCAGTCTATGGACAGGGGGCGAGAGCGGGGAGCTGTTTTTT

D gene: TRBD1
V gene: TRBV30
J gene: TRBJ2-7
clone size: -
CDR3 protein: CAWSTDRALYEQYF
CDR3 DNA: TGTGCCTGGAGTACCGACAGGGCGCTCTACGAGCAGTACTTC

D gene: -
V gene: TRBV7-9
J gene: TRBJ2-1
clone size: medium-sized
CDR3 protein: CASSSKGLLEHNEQFF
CDR3 DNA: TGTGCCAGCAGCTCGAAGGGACTTCTCGAGCACAATGAGCAGTTCTTC

D gene: -
V gene: TRBV5-1
J gene: TRBJ2-5
clone size: medium-sized
CDR3 protein: CASSSTNRAAETQYF
CDR3 DNA: TGCGCCAGCAGCTCGACCAATCGGGCAGCAGAGACCCAGTACTTC

D gene: -
V gene: TRBV7-9
J gene: TRBJ1-1
clone size: medium-sized
CDR3 protein: CASTDPWGAKGKRTEAFF
CDR3 DNA: TGTGCCAGCACCGACCCGTGGGGGGCAAAAGGTAAACGGACTGAAGCTTTCTTT

D gene: -
V gene: TRBV25-1
J gene: TRBJ2-1
clone size: -
CDR3 protein: CASSEFYEQFF
CDR3 DNA: TGTGCCAGCAGTGAATTCTATGAGCAGTTCTTC

D gene: -
V gene: TRBV20-1
J gene: TRBJ2-7
clone size: medium-sized
CDR3 protein: CSAISRGSYEQYF
CDR3 DNA: TGCAGTGCTATCAGTAGGGGTAGTTACGAGCAGTACTTC

D gene: -
V gene: TRBV27
J gene: TRBJ1-2
clone size: many
CDR3 protein: CASSPLPPGRAYGYTF
CDR3 DNA: TGTGCCAGCAGTCCCCTACCGCCGGGACGGGCTTATGGCTACACCTTC

D gene: -
V gene: TRBV5-1
J gene: TRBJ1-3
clone size: -
CDR3 protein: CASSLTGYGNTIYF
CDR3 DNA: TGCGCCAGCAGCTTGACAGGTTACGGAAACACCATATATTTT

D gene: -
V gene: TRBV6-5
J gene: TRBJ1-5
clone size: many
CDR3 protein: CASSYSIDQPQHF
CDR3 DNA: TGTGCCAGCAGTTACTCGATCGATCAGCCCCAGCATTTT

D gene: -
V gene: TRBV9
J gene: TRBJ2-7
clone size: many
CDR3 protein: CASSTEGGSYEQYF
CDR3 DNA: TGTGCCAGCAGCACGGAAGGTGGTTCCTACGAGCAGTACTTC

D gene: -
V gene: TRBV20-1
J gene: TRBJ1-1
clone size: many
CDR3 protein: CSARDPRSLNTEAFF
CDR3 DNA: TGCAGTGCTAGAGATCCCAGGTCGTTGAACACTGAAGCTTTCTTT

D gene: TRBD1
V gene: TRBV12-3/TRBV12-4
J gene: TRBJ1-5
clone size: medium-sized
CDR3 protein: CASSLDPGQGAKGYSNQPQHF
CDR3 DNA: TGTGCCAGCAGTTTAGACCCTGGACAGGGGGCGAAGGGATATAGCAATCAGCCCCAGCATTTT

D gene: -
V gene: TRBV6-2/TRBV6-3
J gene: TRBJ1-1
clone size: many
CDR3 protein: CASSPNRETEAFF
CDR3 DNA: TGTGCCAGCAGCCCCAACAGGGAAACTGAAGCTTTCTTT

D gene: -
V gene: TRBV7-8
J gene: TRBJ1-1
clone size: medium-sized
CDR3 protein: CASSLVVTEGAFF
CDR3 DNA: TGTGCCAGCAGCTTAGTAGTCACCGAGGGAGCTTTCTTT

D gene: -
V gene: TRBV7-8
J gene: TRBJ2-7
clone size: medium-sized
CDR3 protein: CASSPPTGPYEQYF
CDR3 DNA: TGTGCCAGCAGCCCCCCTACTGGCCCCTACGAGCAGTACTTC

D gene: -
V gene: TRBV15
J gene: TRBJ2-3
clone size: medium-sized
CDR3 protein: CATRGVTRDTQYF
CDR3 DNA: TGTGCCACCCGAGGGGTGACCCGAGATACGCAGTATTTT

D gene: TRBD2
V gene: TRBV20-1
J gene: TRBJ2-7
clone size: medium-sized
CDR3 protein: CSARTSGPHEQYF
CDR3 DNA: TGCAGTGCTAGGACTAGCGGGCCCCACGAGCAGTACTTC

D gene: -
V gene: TRBV7-7
J gene: TRBJ2-1
clone size: medium-sized
CDR3 protein: CASSTSSYNEQFF
CDR3 DNA: TGTGCCAGCAGCACCTCCTCCTACAATGAGCAGTTCTTC